This TCR beta chain is from a study of cytomegalovirus exposure and HLA in healthy donors. Study-wide results and limits: In vitro work confirmed that a few CMV-associated chains recognize CMV antigens. It was 150 to 200 TCR beta chains that were listed as cytomegalovirus-associated. In a later analysis, CMV-associated beta chains were mostly HLA-associated, it appeared. Whilst most TCR sequences proved rare, a subset of public TCRs occurred across many donors.

V gave up 5 bases and J gave up 2 bases, with 7 bases separating them. The CDR3 has 12 amino acids. Germline assignment: CDR1 MNHEY and CDR2 SVGAGI. PCR was performed using 60 Vbeta and 13 Jbeta primers. Assay used: immunoSEQ multiplex PCR; TCRdb lists only in-frame clones, some missing. This sample has around 170,000 clones; less than 90% occur once, and the top ten carry 0.38%. Remarks on this clone: Its antigen is unidentified.

The V and J genes are TRBV6-5 and TRBJ2-7, with a possible D match to TRBD1 (6 bases). Material: PBMCs. The receptor comes from a boy aged 2 to 10 in good health and CMV-seronegative. The CDR3 protein is CASSRDTYEQYF. The CDR3 DNA sequence: TGTGCCAGCAGTCGGGACACCTACGAGCAGTACTTC.